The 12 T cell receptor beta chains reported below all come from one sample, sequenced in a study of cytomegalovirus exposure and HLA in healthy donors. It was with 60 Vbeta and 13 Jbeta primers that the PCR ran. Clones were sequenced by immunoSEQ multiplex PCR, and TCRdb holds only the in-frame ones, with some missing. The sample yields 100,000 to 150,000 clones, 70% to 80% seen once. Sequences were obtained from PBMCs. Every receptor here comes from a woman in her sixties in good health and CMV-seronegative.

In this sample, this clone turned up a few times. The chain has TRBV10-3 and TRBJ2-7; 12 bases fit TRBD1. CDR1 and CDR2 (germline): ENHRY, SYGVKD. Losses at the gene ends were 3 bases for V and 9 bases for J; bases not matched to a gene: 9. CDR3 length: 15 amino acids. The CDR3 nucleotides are TGTGCCATCAGTGATAGTGGGACAGGGGGCCGGGGGCAGTACTTC. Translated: CAISDSGTGGRGQYF.

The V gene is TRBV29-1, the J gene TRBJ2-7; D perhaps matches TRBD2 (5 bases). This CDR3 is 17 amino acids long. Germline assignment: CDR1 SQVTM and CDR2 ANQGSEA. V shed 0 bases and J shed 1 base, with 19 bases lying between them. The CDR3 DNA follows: TGCAGCGTTGAAGATCGTGGGATCAGTCGGGGATCCTACGAGCAGTACTTC. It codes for CSVEDRGISRGSYEQYF.

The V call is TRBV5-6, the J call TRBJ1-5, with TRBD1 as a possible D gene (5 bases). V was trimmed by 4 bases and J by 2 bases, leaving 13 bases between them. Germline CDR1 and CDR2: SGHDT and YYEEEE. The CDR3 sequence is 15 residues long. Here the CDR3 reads CASSLSGSGNQPQHF. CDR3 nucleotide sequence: TGTGCCAGCAGCCTATCAGGGTCAGGCAATCAGCCCCAGCATTTT.

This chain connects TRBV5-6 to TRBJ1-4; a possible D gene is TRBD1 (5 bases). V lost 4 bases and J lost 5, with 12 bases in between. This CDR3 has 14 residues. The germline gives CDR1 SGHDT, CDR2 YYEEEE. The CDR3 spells CASSRGTVNEKLFF. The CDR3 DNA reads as TGTGCCAGCAGCCGCGGGACGGTGAATGAAAAACTGTTTTTT.

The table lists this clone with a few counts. The CDR3 sequence is CASSLNLAGANTGELFF. The CDR3, as DNA: TGCGCCAGCAGCCTGAACCTAGCGGGGGCGAACACCGGGGAGCTGTTTTTT. The V and J genes are TRBV4-1 and TRBJ2-2, with 10 bases aligning to TRBD2. Germline CDR1 MGHRA, CDR2 YSYEKL. J lost 0 bases, V lost 4 bases, and 5 bases had no gene match. The CDR3 spans 17 residues.

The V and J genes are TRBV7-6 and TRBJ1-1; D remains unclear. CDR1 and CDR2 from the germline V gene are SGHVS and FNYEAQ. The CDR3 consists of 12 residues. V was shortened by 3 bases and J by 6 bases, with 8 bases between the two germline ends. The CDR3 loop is CASSFSGAEAFF. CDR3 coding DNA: TGTGCCAGCAGCTTTTCCGGAGCTGAAGCTTTCTTT.

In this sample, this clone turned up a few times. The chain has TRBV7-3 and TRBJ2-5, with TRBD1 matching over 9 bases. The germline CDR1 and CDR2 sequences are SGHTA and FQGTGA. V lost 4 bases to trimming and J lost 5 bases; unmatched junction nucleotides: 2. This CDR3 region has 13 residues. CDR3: CASSWTGEETQYF. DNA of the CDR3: TGTGCCAGCAGCTGGACAGGGGAGGAGACCCAGTACTTC.

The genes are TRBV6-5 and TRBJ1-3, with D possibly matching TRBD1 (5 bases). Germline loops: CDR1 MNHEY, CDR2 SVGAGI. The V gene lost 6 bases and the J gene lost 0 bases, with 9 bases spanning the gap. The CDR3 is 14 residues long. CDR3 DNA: TGTGCCAGCAGCCGACAGAGCTCTGGAAACACCATATATTTT. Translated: CASSRQSSGNTIYF.

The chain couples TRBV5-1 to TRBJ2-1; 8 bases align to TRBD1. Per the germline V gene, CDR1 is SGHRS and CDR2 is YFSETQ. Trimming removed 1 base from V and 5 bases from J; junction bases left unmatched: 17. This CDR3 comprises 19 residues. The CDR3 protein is CASSLFGQGALRSNNEQFF. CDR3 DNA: TGCGCCAGCAGCTTGTTTGGCCAGGGGGCTCTTCGGTCCAACAATGAGCAGTTCTTC.

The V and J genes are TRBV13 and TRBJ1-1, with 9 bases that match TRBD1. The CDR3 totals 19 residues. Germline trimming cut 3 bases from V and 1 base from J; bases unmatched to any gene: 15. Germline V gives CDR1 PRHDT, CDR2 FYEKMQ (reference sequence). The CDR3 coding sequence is TGTGCCAGCAGCTTCGGCGGCCCCGGGACAGGGTTAGGGAACACTGAAGCTTTCTTT. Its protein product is CASSFGGPGTGLGNTEAFF.

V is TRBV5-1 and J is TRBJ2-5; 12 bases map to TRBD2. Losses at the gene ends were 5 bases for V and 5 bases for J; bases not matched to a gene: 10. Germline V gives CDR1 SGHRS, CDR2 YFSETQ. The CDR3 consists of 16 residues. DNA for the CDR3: TGCGCCAGCAGTTTAGGACTAGCGGGGACCCCGGAGACCCAGTACTTC. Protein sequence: CASSLGLAGTPETQYF.

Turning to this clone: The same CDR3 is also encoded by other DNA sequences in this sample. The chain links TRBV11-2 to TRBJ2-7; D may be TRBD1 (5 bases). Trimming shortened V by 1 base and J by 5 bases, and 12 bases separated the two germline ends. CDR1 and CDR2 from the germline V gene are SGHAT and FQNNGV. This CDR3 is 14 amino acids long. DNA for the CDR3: TGTGCCAGCAGCTTAGCTTTGTCCAGGGACGAGCAGTACTTC. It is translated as CASSLALSRDEQYF.